What follows are 25 T cell receptor beta chains derived from one specimen sequenced in a study of vaccination and CD4 T cells after COVID-19. For these TCRs, the target antigens are not known. The assay that was used to sequence DNA from cultured CD4+ T cells was the Oncomine TCR Beta short-read assay. One entry per CDR3 protein results from TCRdb running MiXCR on the PCR reads. Of some 22,000 distinct CDR3 sequences in the sample, roughly two thirds were seen once. Treatment reported: roughly 10-day PBMC culture with coronavirus spike peptide pools or control peptides (ViraFEST assay). Specimen: CD4+ T cells from blood, cultured in vitro, collected after SARS-CoV-2 vaccination. Receptor source: a human donor who received a COVID-19 vaccine.

The chain joins TRBV2 to TRBJ2-6; D unclear. V dropped 6 bases and J dropped 2 bases, with 14 bases sitting between them. This CDR3 region has 16 residues. Germline V gives CDR1 SNHLY, CDR2 FYNNEI. The CDR3: CASRGLGSAGANVLTF. As DNA, the CDR3 is TGTGCCAGCAGGGGGTTAGGGTCCGCTGGGGCCAACGTCCTGACTTTC.

This chain uses TRBV7-9 with TRBJ2-5, with D maybe TRBD1 (6 bases). From germline, CDR1 is SEHNR and CDR2 FQNEAQ (reference sequence). The ends were cut back, 1 base at V and 2 bases at J, with 14 bases in the middle. The CDR3 is 16 residues long. CDR3 sequence (DNA): TGTGCCAGCAGCTTAGGCTACAGGGTAGGGCAAGAGACCCAGTACTTC. Translating gives CASSLGYRVGQETQYF.

This sequence joins TRBV24-1 and TRBJ2-3; D assignment may be TRBD1 or TRBD2 (5 bases each). The CDR3 has 17 residues. The germline gives CDR1 KGHDR, CDR2 SFDVKD. V gave up 3 bases and J gave up 2 bases, with 17 bases separating them. The CDR3: CATSDPTRDRYTDTQYF. In DNA, the CDR3 is TGTGCCACCAGTGATCCCACCCGGGACCGATACACAGATACGCAGTATTTT.

This chain links TRBV20-1 with TRBJ1-5; possibly TRBD1 for D (5 bases). The germline V gene encodes CDR1 DFQATT and CDR2 SNEGSKA (reference sequence). Trimming removed 1 base from V and 2 bases from J, with 12 bases in between. The CDR3 is made up of 15 amino acids. The CDR3 coding sequence is TGCAGTGCTAGAGGCGACAGAGGCCGCAATCAGCCCCAGCATTTT. Amino acid sequence: CSARGDRGRNQPQHF.

This clonotype has a handful of counts. The chain carries TRBV20-1 and TRBJ1-6; D gene ambiguous. The CDR3 is 14 amino acids. Germline CDR1 is DFQATT and CDR2 is SNEGSKA (reference sequence). V was trimmed by 3 bases and J by 7 bases, leaving 13 bases between them. The CDR3 sequence is CSASTGRINSPLHF. The CDR3 DNA sequence: TGCAGTGCTAGTACCGGCAGGATCAATTCACCCCTCCACTTT.

The chain carries TRBV24-1 and TRBJ2-2; the D is unclear. V was clipped by 4 bases and J by 5 bases, with 10 bases between them. Germline loops: CDR1 KGHDR, CDR2 SFDVKD. The CDR3 runs to 14 residues. For the CDR3, the DNA is TGTGCCACCAGTGACCGTCGATCTACCGGGGAGCTGTTTTTT. Its protein is CATSDRRSTGELFF.

The chain recombines TRBV12-3 or TRBV12-4 with TRBJ2-1, with D possibly being TRBD1 (5 bases). CDR3 size: 18 residues. V was shortened by 5 bases and J by 1 base, with 21 bases between the two germline ends. The CDR3 here is CASSPRLPGIESYNEQFF. As DNA, the CDR3 is TGTGCCAGCAGTCCCCGTCTACCAGGGATTGAGTCCTACAATGAGCAGTTCTTC.

The J gene is TRBJ2-3, the V gene TRBV19; 9 nucleotides align to TRBD2. The CDR3 loop spans 15 amino acids. Germline V gene data show CDR1 as LNHDA and CDR2 as SQIVND (reference sequence). The V gene end was trimmed by 1 base and the J gene end by 5 bases; junction bases not matched to a gene: 4. As DNA, the CDR3 is TGTGCCAGTAGTATAGTCGGGCGGGAGGGAGATACGCAGTATTTT. This sequence encodes CASSIVGREGDTQYF.

This sequence joins TRBV6-1 and TRBJ1-2; 7 bases agree with TRBD1. The V gene end was trimmed by 1 base and the J gene end by 6 bases; junction bases not matched to a gene: 2. The CDR3 covers 13 residues. The germline CDR1 and CDR2 sequences are MNHNS and SASEGT. The CDR3 DNA follows: TGTGCCAGCAGTGAAGACGGACAGGATGGCTACACCTTC. Translating it yields CASSEDGQDGYTF.

The chain links TRBV12-3 or TRBV12-4 to TRBJ1-2; D possibly corresponds to TRBD1 (5 bases). The CDR3 covers 15 residues. Trimming took 0 bases from V and 2 from J, leaving 10 bases between them. The CDR3, as DNA: TGTGCCAGCAGTTTAGCGGGGGACGGAAACTATGGCTACACCTTC. Its protein is CASSLAGDGNYGYTF.

The rearrangement uses TRBV19 and TRBJ2-2, with TRBD2 identical over 14 bases. V trimming: 6 bases; J trimming: 5 bases; junction bases outside the gene matches: 14. Germline V gives CDR1 LNHDA, CDR2 SQIVND (reference sequence). The CDR3 covers 19 residues. The CDR3 spells CASRMTSGGALGRTGELFF. CDR3 coding DNA: TGTGCCAGTAGGATGACTAGCGGGGGGGCCTTAGGTCGGACCGGGGAGCTGTTTTTT.

This clonotype was seen only a few times. At one of its ends the junction is not consistent with the germline gene, which may arise from a read error. The chain carries TRBV5-3 and TRBJ1-1; D gene uncertain. TRBV5-3 is an ORF, and what it does is uncertain. The CDR3 spans 13 residues. The CDR3: CASSLDPRTEAFF. The CDR3 coding sequence is TGTGCCAGCAGCTTGGATCCTAGGACTGAAGCTTTCTTT.

The rearrangement uses TRBV20-1 and TRBJ2-2; 7 bases are shared with TRBD1. The CDR3 is 14 amino acids. The V segment lost 5 bases and the J segment 1 base; nucleotides outside the gene matches: 4. In germline, CDR1 is DFQATT, CDR2 SNEGSKA (reference sequence). For the CDR3, the DNA is TGCAGTGCTGAAGACAGGGAGAACACCGGGGAGCTGTTTTTT. It specifies CSAEDRENTGELFF.

Only a few counts were recorded for this clonotype. CDR3 region: CASSPGQGYNEQFF. CDR3 DNA: TGTGCCAGCAGCCCGGGACAGGGTTACAATGAGCAGTTCTTC. This chain connects TRBV7-9 to TRBJ2-1, with TRBD1 matching over 9 bases. V was clipped by 5 bases and J by 4 bases; unmatched bases: 3. This CDR3 has 14 amino acids. Per germline, CDR1 SEHNR and CDR2 FQNEAQ (reference sequence).

V is TRBV19 and J is TRBJ2-1, with 9 bases aligning to TRBD2. The junction had 4 bases not matched to a gene; V was cut back by 2 bases and J by 5 bases. CDR3 length equals 15 residues. Germline CDR1 is LNHDA and CDR2 is SQIVND (reference sequence). The chain's CDR3 is CASSILAGTNNEQFF. As DNA, the CDR3 is TGTGCCAGTAGTATACTAGCGGGGACAAACAATGAGCAGTTCTTC.

This clonotype was seen a few times. The rearrangement uses TRBV7-8 and TRBJ1-6; 10 bases agree with TRBD1. Germline loops: CDR1 SGHVS, CDR2 FQNEAQ. The CDR3 has 16 residues. Trimming at V came to 6 bases and at J to 7 bases, leaving 9 bases not matched to a gene. CDR3 region: CASSFILGQGNSPLHF. DNA of the CDR3: TGTGCCAGCAGTTTTATTCTGGGACAGGGGAATTCACCCCTCCACTTT. Variable domain in full (rest from reference TRBV7-8 and TRBJ1-6): GAGVSQSPRYKVAKRGQDVALRCDPISGHVSLFWYQQALGQGPEFLTYFQNEAQLDKSGLPSDRFFAERPEGSVSTLKIQRTQQEDSAVYLCASSFILGQGNSPLHFGNGTRLTVT.

This chain connects TRBV12-3 or TRBV12-4 to TRBJ1-2; TRBD1 might be the D (5 bases). V was shortened by 1 base and J by 4 bases, with 13 bases between the two germline ends. The CDR3 has 15 amino acids. The CDR3 DNA sequence: TGTGCCAGCAGTTTAGGTAGGGACGGCAGCTATGGCTACACCTTC. Residues: CASSLGRDGSYGYTF.

The chain uses TRBV19 and TRBJ1-5; D remains ambiguous. Germline loops: CDR1 LNHDA, CDR2 SQIVND (reference sequence). This CDR3 is built from 15 residues. The V end lost 2 bases, the J end lost 2 bases, and 10 bases lay between the germline ends. The CDR3 DNA reads as TGTGCCAGTAGTATATCTGGGGTGGGCAATCAGCCCCAGCATTTT. Protein: CASSISGVGNQPQHF.

This clonotype was picked up a small number of times. The gene calls are TRBV24-1 and TRBJ1-3; 9 bases align to TRBD1. CDR1 is KGHDR, CDR2 SFDVKD, per germline. The CDR3 is 15 amino acids. V trimming: 2 bases; J trimming: 5 bases; junction bases outside the gene matches: 3. In DNA form, the CDR3 reads TGTGCCACCAGTGATTCCGGGACAGGGCGAAACACCATATATTTT. This gives the protein CATSDSGTGRNTIYF.

The CDR3 is CSATSGEVSYNEQFF. The CDR3 DNA follows: TGCAGTGCTACTAGCGGGGAGGTCTCCTACAATGAGCAGTTCTTC. The gene calls are TRBV20-1 and TRBJ2-1; 9 bases map to TRBD2. The CDR3 sequence is 15 residues long. Unmatched junction bases numbered 4, after V lost 4 bases and J lost 0 bases. Germline CDR1 and CDR2: DFQATT and SNEGSKA (reference sequence).

This chain connects TRBV25-1 to TRBJ2-7; possible D gene TRBD1, 5 bases. Germline V gene sequence: CDR1 MGHDK, CDR2 SYGVNS. V was cut by 2 bases and J by 1 base, with 6 bases left in between. The CDR3 is made up of 13 amino acids. The CDR3 region is CASSEQGSYEQYF. CDR3 nucleotides: TGTGCCAGCAGTGAACAGGGTTCCTACGAGCAGTACTTC.

V usage is TRBV10-1 and J usage is TRBJ1-6; D is possibly TRBD1 (6 bases). CDR1 and CDR2 (germline): WNHNN, SYGVQD (reference sequence). The CDR3 totals 12 residues. V was shortened by 11 bases and J by 7 bases, with 12 bases between the two germline ends. CDR3 sequence reads: CASGTGNSPLHF. Written as DNA, the CDR3 is TGCGCCTCCGGCACAGGGAATTCACCCCTCCACTTT.

This clonotype was counted a few times. V gene TRBV6-1 combines with J gene TRBJ2-3, with 16 bases matching TRBD2. This CDR3 region has 18 residues. CDR1 and CDR2 from the germline V gene are MNHNS and SASEGT. Trimming cost V 8 bases and J 6 bases; bases outside gene matches: 14. The CDR3 region is CASSLGGTSGGASDTQYF. CDR3 in DNA: TGTGCCAGCTCCCTTGGGGGGACTAGCGGGGGGGCCTCGGATACGCAGTATTTT.

This chain joins TRBV7-9 and TRBJ1-6, with 9 bases that match TRBD1. Germline V gene data show CDR1 as SEHNR and CDR2 as FQNEAQ (reference sequence). The CDR3 has 17 residues. Losses at the gene ends were 8 bases for V and 6 bases for J; bases not matched to a gene: 14. This CDR3 is CASQGQGLTPLNSPLHF. Written as DNA, the CDR3 is TGTGCCAGCCAAGGACAGGGGCTGACCCCGCTTAATTCACCCCTCCACTTT.

The CDR3 is CASSPTGGNSYEQYF. Written as DNA, the CDR3 is TGTGCCAGCAGCCCGACAGGGGGCAACTCCTACGAGCAGTACTTC. V gene TRBV7-2 combines with J gene TRBJ2-7, with TRBD1 identical over 10 bases. The CDR3 extends over 15 amino acids. Germline CDR1 and CDR2: SGHTA and FQGNSA. J gave up 0 bases and V 5 bases, and 4 bases lay outside the gene matches.